This TCR beta chain was observed in a study of cytomegalovirus exposure and HLA in healthy donors. Broader study findings: Analyses of presence and absence presupposed an approximately uniform sequencing depth across donors. Among the most significant clusters, several appeared linked to common viral pathogens in a later analysis.

The PCR contained 60 Vbeta and 13 Jbeta primers. Produced via immunoSEQ multiplex PCR; TCRdb's table is partial and in-frame only. The repertoire has over 150,000 clones, just under 80% of them found once; the top ten carry 1%. In this sample, this clone turned up a few times. Its cognate antigen is unknown. The CDR3 is made up of 15 amino acids. Germline CDR1 and CDR2: SGHAT and FQNNGV. The V gene lost 4 bases and the J gene lost 2 bases, with 14 bases spanning the gap. The chain employs TRBV11-2 and TRBJ2-5; possible D gene TRBD1, 5 bases. The sample taken for sequencing was PBMCs. The clonotype was recovered from a woman between 50 and 59 years old in good health and CMV-seropositive. The DNA of the CDR3 is TGTGCCAGCAGCTCCCGACGGACAATACAAGAGACCCAGTACTTC. Protein product: CASSSRRTIQETQYF.